What follows are 15 T cell receptor beta chains derived from one specimen sequenced in a study of blood T cell repertoires in COVID-19. Assay: immunoSEQ multiplex PCR; the TCRdb copy retains only in-frame clones and omits some. The sample has some 130,000 clones; about 78% are singletons. The sample was peripheral blood. Receptors were obtained from a man between 60 and 75 years old who had recovered from COVID-19.

The chain uses TRBV12-3 or TRBV12-4 and TRBJ1-1, with D perhaps matching TRBD1 (5 bases). The CDR3 runs 11 residues. Trimming shortened V by 5 bases and J by 6 bases, and 7 bases separated the two germline ends. DNA of the CDR3: TGTGCCAGCAGTGACAGAGCTGAAGCTTTCTTT. It translates to CASSDRAEAFF.

The chain employs TRBV5-1 and TRBJ1-1; 11 bases line up with TRBD1. Germline V gene data show CDR1 as SGHRS and CDR2 as YFSETQ. The CDR3 is 17 amino acids. The V segment lost 0 bases and the J segment 5 bases; nucleotides outside the gene matches: 9. The CDR3 spells CASSLEGQGAPGTEAFF. The CDR3 bases are TGCGCCAGCAGCTTGGAAGGACAGGGGGCGCCGGGGACTGAAGCTTTCTTT.

V gene TRBV18 combines with J gene TRBJ2-1; 12 bases match TRBD2. CDR3 length equals 17 residues. The junction had 6 bases not matched to a gene; V was cut back by 6 bases and J by 0 bases. The germline V gene has CDR1 KGHSH and CDR2 LQKENI. The CDR3 loop reads CASSFTSGRTSYNEQFF. In nucleotides, the CDR3 is TGTGCCAGCTCCTTCACTAGCGGGAGGACCTCCTACAATGAGCAGTTCTTC. Full variable domain (remainder filled in from reference TRBV18 and TRBJ2-1): NAGVMQNPRHLVRRRGQEARLRCSPMKGHSHVYWYRQLPEEGLKFMVYLQKENIIDESGMPKERFSAEFPKEGPSILRIQQVVRGDSAAYFCASSFTSGRTSYNEQFFGPGTRLTVL.

This clone was seen more than once but under ten times. V and J are TRBV6-5 and TRBJ1-5; maybe TRBD1 (5 bases). The germline V and J ends were trimmed by 7 bases and 1 base, with 11 bases remaining between them. Germline CDR1 is MNHEY and CDR2 is SVGAGI. CDR3 length: 14 residues. The CDR3 is CASKFGGSNQPQHF. CDR3 coding DNA: TGTGCCAGCAAGTTCGGGGGGAGCAATCAGCCCCAGCATTTT.

This chain uses TRBV11-2 with TRBJ2-2, with D possibly being TRBD2 (6 bases). CDR3 length: 14 residues. In germline, CDR1 is SGHAT, CDR2 FQNNGV. Trimming cost V 2 bases and J 6 bases, with 10 bases left between them. Written as DNA, the CDR3 is TGTGCCAGCAGCTTACTGGAGGGAGCCGGGGAGCTGTTTTTT. As protein: CASSLLEGAGELFF.

This clone has just a few counts. A read error may account for a junction end that differs from germline. The genes are TRBV18 and TRBJ2-7; D unresolved. This CDR3 has 14 amino acids. Per the germline V gene, CDR1 is KGHSH and CDR2 is LQKENI. CDR3 DNA sequence: TGTGCCAGTTCACCAATACAGACCTCCTACGAGCAGTACTTC. Amino acids: CASSPIQTSYEQYF.

Here the CDR3 reads CASSDPSGSNQPQHF. The CDR3 DNA is TGTGCCAGCAGTGATCCAAGCGGGAGCAATCAGCCCCAGCATTTT. This chain uses TRBV6-1 with TRBJ1-5, with D hard to call. The CDR3 covers 15 residues. Germline CDR1 reads MNHNS; CDR2 reads SASEGT. The V gene lost 3 bases and the J gene lost 1 base, with 10 bases spanning the gap.

The V call is TRBV11-3, the J call TRBJ2-5; D possibly corresponds to TRBD1 (6 bases). This CDR3 has 17 residues. Trimming took 5 bases from V and 5 from J, leaving 24 bases between them. Per the germline V gene, CDR1 is SGHNT and CDR2 is YENEEA. CDR3: CASSPGAGALVGETQYF. The CDR3, as DNA: TGTGCCAGCAGCCCCGGAGCAGGGGCCCTCGTGGGGGAGACCCAGTACTTC.

The chain links TRBV19 to TRBJ1-5, with 9 bases aligning to TRBD1. This CDR3 has 14 amino acids. Germline V gene lookup returns CDR1 LNHDA and CDR2 SQIVND (reference sequence). Trimming cost V 5 bases and J 6 bases; bases outside gene matches: 5. CDR3: CASSLDRGTQPQHF. CDR3 in DNA: TGTGCCAGTAGTCTGGACAGGGGTACTCAGCCCCAGCATTTT.

The chain combines TRBV12-3 or TRBV12-4 with TRBJ2-1; possibly TRBD2 for D (5 bases). V dropped 5 bases and J dropped 3 bases, with 8 bases sitting between them. The CDR3 spans 13 residues. CDR3: CASSNDYYNEQFF. The CDR3 DNA reads as TGTGCCAGCAGTAACGACTACTACAATGAGCAGTTCTTC.

The rearrangement links TRBV5-1 to TRBJ2-3, with TRBD2 matching over 7 bases. Germline CDR1 reads SGHRS; CDR2 reads YFSETQ. V gave up 3 bases and J gave up 2 bases; unmatched junction bases: 9. The CDR3 consists of 16 residues. CDR3 in amino acids: CASSSGNSGPTDTQYF. The CDR3 coding sequence is TGCGCCAGCAGCTCGGGAAATAGCGGGCCCACAGATACGCAGTATTTT.

V and J are TRBV28 and TRBJ1-5, with D possibly matching TRBD1 (6 bases). CDR1 MDHEN and CDR2 SYDVKM come from the germline V gene. CDR3 length: 17 residues. Trimming stripped 4 bases from V and 5 bases from J, with 21 bases between. CDR3 DNA: TGTGCCAGCAGTTCCACCGTTACCGGGACAAGCGATCAGCCCCAGCATTTT. Translation: CASSSTVTGTSDQPQHF.

The V gene is TRBV11-1, the J gene TRBJ1-4; D remains unclear. The CDR3 totals 15 residues. Germline CDR1 and CDR2: SGHAT and FQDESV (reference sequence). Trimming removed 2 bases at V and 7 bases at J, with 14 bases between. The CDR3 sequence: CASSLRIRGGEKLFF. CDR3 sequence (DNA): TGTGCCAGCAGCTTACGGATCCGGGGAGGTGAAAAACTGTTTTTT.

The V call is TRBV19, the J call TRBJ2-1, with 12 bases identical to TRBD1. Trimming removed 5 bases from V and 2 bases from J; junction bases left unmatched: 1. The CDR3 totals 15 residues. Germline loops: CDR1 LNHDA, CDR2 SQIVND (reference sequence). DNA for the CDR3: TGTGCCAGTAGTGGGACAGGGGGCACCTACAATGAGCAGTTCTTC. This encodes CASSGTGGTYNEQFF.

The J gene is TRBJ2-3, the V gene TRBV6-5, with 9 bases lining up with TRBD1. This CDR3 region has 14 residues. The J segment lost 7 bases and the V segment lost 7 bases, leaving 9 bases of the junction unmatched. Germline values: CDR1 MNHEY, CDR2 SVGAGI. The CDR3 DNA is TGTGCCAGCACCCCACAGGGGGCATGGAATACGCAGTATTTT. It specifies CASTPQGAWNTQYF.